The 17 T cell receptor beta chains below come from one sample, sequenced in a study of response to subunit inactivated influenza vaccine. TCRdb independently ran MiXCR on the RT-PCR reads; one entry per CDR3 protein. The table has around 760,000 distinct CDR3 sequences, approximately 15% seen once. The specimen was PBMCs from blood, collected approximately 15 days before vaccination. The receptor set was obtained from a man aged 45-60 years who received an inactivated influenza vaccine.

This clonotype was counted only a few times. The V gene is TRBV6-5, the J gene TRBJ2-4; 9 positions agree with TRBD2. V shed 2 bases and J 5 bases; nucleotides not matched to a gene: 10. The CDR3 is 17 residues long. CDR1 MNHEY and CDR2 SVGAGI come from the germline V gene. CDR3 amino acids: CASSYGSSGGFENIQYF. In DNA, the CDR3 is TGTGCCAGCAGTTACGGGTCGAGCGGGGGGTTCGAAAACATTCAGTACTTC.

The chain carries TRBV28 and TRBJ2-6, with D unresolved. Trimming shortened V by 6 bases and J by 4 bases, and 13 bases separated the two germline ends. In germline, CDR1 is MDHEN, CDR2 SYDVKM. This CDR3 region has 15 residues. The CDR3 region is CASSPLGTGANVLTF. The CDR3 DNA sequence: TGTGCCAGCAGCCCATTGGGTACCGGGGCCAACGTCCTGACTTTC.

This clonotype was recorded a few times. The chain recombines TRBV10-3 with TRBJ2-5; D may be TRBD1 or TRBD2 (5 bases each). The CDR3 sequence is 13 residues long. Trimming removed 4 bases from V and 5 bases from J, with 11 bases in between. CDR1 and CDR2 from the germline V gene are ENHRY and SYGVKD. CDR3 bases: TGTGCCATCAGTGGGGTCAGGGAGGAGACCCAGTACTTC. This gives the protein CAISGVREETQYF.

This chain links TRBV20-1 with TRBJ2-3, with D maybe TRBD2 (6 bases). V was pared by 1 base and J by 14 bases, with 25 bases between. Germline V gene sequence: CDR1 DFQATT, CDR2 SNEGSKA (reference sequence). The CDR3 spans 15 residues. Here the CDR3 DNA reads TGCAGTGCTAGAGTAGGCGGGATCCTCTCTACGATACGGTATTTT. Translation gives CSARVGGILSTIRYF.

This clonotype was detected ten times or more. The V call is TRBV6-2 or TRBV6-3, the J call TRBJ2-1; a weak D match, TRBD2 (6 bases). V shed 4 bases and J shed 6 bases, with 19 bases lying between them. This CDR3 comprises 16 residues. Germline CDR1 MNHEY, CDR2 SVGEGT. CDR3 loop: CASSFERGGARNEQFF. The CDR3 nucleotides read TGTGCCAGCAGTTTCGAAAGGGGAGGAGCTCGCAATGAGCAGTTCTTC.

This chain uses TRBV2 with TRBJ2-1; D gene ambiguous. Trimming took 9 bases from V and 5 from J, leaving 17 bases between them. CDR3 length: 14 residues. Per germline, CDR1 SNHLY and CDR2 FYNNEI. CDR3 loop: CARAWAGFDNEQFF. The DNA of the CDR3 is TGTGCCAGAGCCTGGGCAGGTTTTGACAATGAGCAGTTCTTC.

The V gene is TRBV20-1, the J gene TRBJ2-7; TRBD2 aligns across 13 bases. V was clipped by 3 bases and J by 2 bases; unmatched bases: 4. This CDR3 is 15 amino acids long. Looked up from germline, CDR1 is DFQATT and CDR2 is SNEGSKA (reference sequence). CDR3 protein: CSASWTSGRAYEQYF. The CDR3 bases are TGCAGTGCTAGTTGGACTAGCGGGAGAGCCTACGAGCAGTACTTC.

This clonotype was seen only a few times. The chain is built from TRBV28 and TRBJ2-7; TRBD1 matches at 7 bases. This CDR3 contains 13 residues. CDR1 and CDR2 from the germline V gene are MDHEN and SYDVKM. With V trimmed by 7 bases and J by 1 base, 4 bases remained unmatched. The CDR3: CASIPGQSYEQYF. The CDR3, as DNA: TGTGCCAGCATACCGGGACAGTCCTACGAGCAGTACTTC.

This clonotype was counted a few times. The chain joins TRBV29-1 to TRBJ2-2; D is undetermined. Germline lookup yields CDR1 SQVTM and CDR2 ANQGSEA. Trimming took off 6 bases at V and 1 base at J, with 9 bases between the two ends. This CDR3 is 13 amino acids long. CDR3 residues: CSVGWGNTGELFF. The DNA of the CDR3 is TGCAGCGTAGGGTGGGGGAACACCGGGGAGCTGTTTTTT.

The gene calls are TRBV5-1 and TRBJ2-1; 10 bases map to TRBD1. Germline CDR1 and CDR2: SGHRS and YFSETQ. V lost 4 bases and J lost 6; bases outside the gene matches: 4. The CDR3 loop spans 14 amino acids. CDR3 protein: CASSAGTGVNEQFF. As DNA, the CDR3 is TGCGCCAGCAGCGCCGGGACAGGGGTCAATGAGCAGTTCTTC.

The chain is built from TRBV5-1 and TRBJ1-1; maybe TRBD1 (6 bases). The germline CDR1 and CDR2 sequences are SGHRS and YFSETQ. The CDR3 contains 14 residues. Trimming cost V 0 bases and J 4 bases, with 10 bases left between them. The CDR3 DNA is TGCGCCAGCAGCTTGGGCAGGGGAGCCACTGAAGCTTTCTTT. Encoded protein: CASSLGRGATEAFF. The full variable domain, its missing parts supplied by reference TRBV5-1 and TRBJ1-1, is KAGVTQTPRYLIKTRGQQVTLSCSPISGHRSVSWYQQTPGQGLQFLFEYFSETQRNKGNFPGRFSGRQFSNSRSEMNVSTLELGDSALYLCASSLGRGATEAFFGQGTRLTVV.

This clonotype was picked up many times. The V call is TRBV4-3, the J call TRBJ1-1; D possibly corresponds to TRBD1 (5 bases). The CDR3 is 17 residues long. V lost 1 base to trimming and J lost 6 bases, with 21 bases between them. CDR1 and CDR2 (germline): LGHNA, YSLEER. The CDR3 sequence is CASSQVLDRGEEAEAFF. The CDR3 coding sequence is TGCGCCAGCAGCCAAGTGTTGGACCGGGGGGAGGAGGCTGAAGCTTTCTTT.

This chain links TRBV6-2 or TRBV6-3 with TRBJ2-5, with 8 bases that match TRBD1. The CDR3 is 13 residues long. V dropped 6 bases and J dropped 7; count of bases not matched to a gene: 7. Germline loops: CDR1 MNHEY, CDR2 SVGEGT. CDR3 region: CASSQGARGTQYF. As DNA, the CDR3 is TGTGCCAGCAGCCAGGGGGCTCGGGGGACCCAGTACTTC.

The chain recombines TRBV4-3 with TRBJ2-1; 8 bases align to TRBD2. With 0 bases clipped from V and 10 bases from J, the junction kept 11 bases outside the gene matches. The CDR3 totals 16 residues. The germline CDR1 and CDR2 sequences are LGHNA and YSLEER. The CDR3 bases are TGCGCCAGCAGCCAAGACTGGACTAGCTCGTCTTGGGAGCAGTTCTTC. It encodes CASSQDWTSSSWEQFF.

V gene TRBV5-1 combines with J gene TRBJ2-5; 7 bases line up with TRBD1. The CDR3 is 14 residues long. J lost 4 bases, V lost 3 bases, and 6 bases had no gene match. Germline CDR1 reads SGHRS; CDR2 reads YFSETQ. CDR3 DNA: TGCGCCAGCAGCTCCGGGACAGTCAGAGAGACCCAGTACTTC. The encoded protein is CASSSGTVRETQYF.

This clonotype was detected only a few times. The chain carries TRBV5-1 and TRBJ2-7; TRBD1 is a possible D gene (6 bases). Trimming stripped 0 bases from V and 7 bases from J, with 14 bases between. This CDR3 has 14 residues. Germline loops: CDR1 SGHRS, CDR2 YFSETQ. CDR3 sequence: CASSLEGRGSEQYF. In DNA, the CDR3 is TGCGCCAGCAGCTTGGAGGGCAGGGGATCGGAGCAGTACTTC.

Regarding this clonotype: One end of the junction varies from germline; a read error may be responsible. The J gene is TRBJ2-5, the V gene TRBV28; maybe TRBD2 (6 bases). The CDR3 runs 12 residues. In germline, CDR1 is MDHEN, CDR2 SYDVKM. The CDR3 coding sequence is TGTGCCAGCAGTCCCCTCACGGGGGTGCTCCACTTC. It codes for CASSPLTGVLHF.